Presented here are 16 T cell receptor beta chains from one specimen sequenced in a study of cytomegalovirus exposure and HLA in healthy donors. 13 Jbeta primers and 60 Vbeta primers were used for the PCR. The repertoire was sequenced with immunoSEQ multiplex PCR; TCRdb's copy has only in-frame clones and lacks some. Altogether 84,000 or so clones are present, more than 60% being singletons, with the ten largest covering 2.7%. The material sequenced was PBMCs. Every receptor here comes from a man aged 30-40 years in good health and CMV-seronegative.

The rearrangement uses TRBV12-5 and TRBJ2-5; D ambiguous. This CDR3 region has 13 residues. Germline assignment: CDR1 LGHNT and CDR2 FRNRAP. Between the trimmed V and J ends, which lost 5 bases and 4 bases, there was a span of 11 bases. Here the CDR3 DNA reads TGTGCTAGTGGTCGGGTCCCAACAGAGACCCAGTACTTC. Encoded protein: CASGRVPTETQYF.

This chain connects TRBV30 to TRBJ1-1, with D maybe TRBD1 (5 bases). Germline V gene sequence: CDR1 GTSNPN, CDR2 SVGIG (reference sequence). Trimming pared 0 bases from V and 3 bases from J, leaving 11 bases between. The CDR3 length is 14 residues. The CDR3 sequence is CAWSVRGDDTEAFF. CDR3 DNA: TGTGCCTGGAGTGTCCGGGGGGATGACACTGAAGCTTTCTTT.

The chain links TRBV23-1 to TRBJ1-2, with 8 bases lining up with TRBD1. TRBV23-1 falls under the ORF class, with uncertain function. V gave up 5 bases and J gave up 8 bases; unmatched junction bases: 7. The CDR3 has 13 amino acids. The CDR3 DNA is TGCGCCAGCAGTAGACAGGGGAGTGCAGGCTACACCTTC. This codes for CASSRQGSAGYTF.

CDR3 bases: TGTGCCAGTCGCAAACCAGGGGCGGGCCCCCACGAGCAGTACTTC. Protein: CASRKPGAGPHEQYF. This chain uses TRBV27 with TRBJ2-7; D might be TRBD1 (6 bases). CDR3 length: 15 amino acids. Trimming stripped 9 bases from V and 5 bases from J, with 23 bases between. Germline-derived CDR1 and CDR2 are MNHEY and SMNVEV (reference sequence).

The V gene is TRBV5-6, the J gene TRBJ1-6; D gene unclear. Trimming pared 0 bases from V and 10 bases from J, leaving 11 bases between. The CDR3 has 14 amino acids. CDR1 and CDR2 (germline): SGHDT, YYEEEE. CDR3 nucleotide sequence: TGTGCCAGCAGCTTGGCCGGAGGGAGGTCACCCCTCCACTTT. Translated: CASSLAGGRSPLHF.

The J gene is TRBJ2-5, the V gene TRBV5-1; TRBD1 matches at 7 bases. The ends lost 3 bases at V and 2 bases at J; junction bases unmatched: 10. Germline V lookup: CDR1 SGHRS, CDR2 YFSETQ. The CDR3 extends over 16 amino acids. The CDR3 protein is CASSSGQKAVQETQYF. The DNA of the CDR3 is TGCGCCAGCAGCTCGGGACAGAAAGCAGTTCAAGAGACCCAGTACTTC.

V gene TRBV5-1 combines with J gene TRBJ2-2, with 7 bases fitting TRBD1. From germline, CDR1 is SGHRS and CDR2 YFSETQ. Losses at the gene ends were 0 bases for V and 0 bases for J; bases not matched to a gene: 5. The CDR3 is 17 amino acids. The CDR3 reads CASSLEPGTANTGELFF. Here the CDR3 DNA reads TGCGCCAGCAGCTTGGAACCCGGGACAGCGAACACCGGGGAGCTGTTTTTT.

The rearrangement joins TRBV28 to TRBJ1-5; 9 positions agree with TRBD1. Germline V gene sequence: CDR1 MDHEN, CDR2 SYDVKM. The CDR3 sequence is 14 residues long. V dropped 5 bases and J dropped 5; count of bases not matched to a gene: 4. The DNA for the CDR3 is TGTGCCAGCAGTCGGACAGGGGTTGATCAGCCCCAGCATTTT. It codes for CASSRTGVDQPQHF.

The chain carries TRBV9 and TRBJ2-7, with D perhaps TRBD2 (6 bases). The CDR3 totals 14 residues. V dropped 2 bases and J dropped 1 base, with 10 bases sitting between them. The V gene's germline CDR1 is SGDLS and CDR2 YYNGEE. CDR3 DNA: TGTGCCAGCAGCGTCGGGAGCCTTTCCTACGAGCAGTACTTC. This gives the protein CASSVGSLSYEQYF. Based on the CDR3 plus reference TRBV9 and TRBJ2-7, the full variable domain is DSGVTQTPKHLITATGQRVTLRCSPRSGDLSVYWYQQSLDQGLQFLIQYYNGEERAKGNILERFSAQQFPDLHSELNLSSLELGDSALYFCASSVGSLSYEQYFGPGTRLTVT.

For this clone: A junction end diverges from the germline sequence, so it may reflect a read error. The V gene is TRBV5-4, the J gene TRBJ2-5, with no clear D. The CDR3 length is 12 residues. The germline V gene has CDR1 SGHNT and CDR2 YYREEE (reference sequence). For the CDR3, the DNA is TGTGCCAGCAGCTTGGGTCGCGGCCCCTGGGACTTC. Its translation is CASSLGRGPWDF.

V usage is TRBV28 and J usage is TRBJ2-7; 8 bases align to TRBD2. This CDR3 contains 12 residues. Germline values: CDR1 MDHEN, CDR2 SYDVKM. After removal of 10 bases from V and 2 bases from J, the junction contained 4 bases not matched to a gene. The CDR3 loop reads CATVAGPYEQYF. Written as DNA, the CDR3 is TGTGCCACCGTAGCGGGACCCTACGAGCAGTACTTC.

The V gene is TRBV27, the J gene TRBJ1-5, with TRBD1 matching 11 bases. The CDR3 loop spans 15 amino acids. Germline CDR1 reads MNHEY; CDR2 reads SMNVEV (reference sequence). After removal of 4 bases from V and 7 bases from J, the junction contained 6 bases not matched to a gene. The CDR3 here is CASSSVRDRGQPQHF. The CDR3 nucleotides are TGTGCCAGCAGTTCCGTCCGGGACAGGGGGCAGCCCCAGCATTTT.

The chain uses TRBV5-4 and TRBJ2-6; 8 bases align to TRBD2. The germline V gene encodes CDR1 SGHNT and CDR2 YYREEE (reference sequence). The CDR3 length is 17 residues. J was trimmed by 1 base and V by 2 bases; bases with no gene match: 5. This CDR3 reads CASSLGTSGSGANVLTF. The CDR3 DNA is TGTGCCAGCAGCTTAGGAACTAGCGGATCTGGGGCCAACGTCCTGACTTTC. The entire variable domain, with the rest obtained from reference TRBV5-4 and TRBJ2-6, is as follows: ETGVTQSPTHLIKTRGQQVTLRCSSQSGHNTVSWYQQALGQGPQFIFQYYREEENGRGNFPPRFSGLQFPNYSSELNVNALELDDSALYLCASSLGTSGSGANVLTFGAGSRLTVL.

This chain joins TRBV28 and TRBJ2-2; D gene unclear. This CDR3 has 13 amino acids. The V and J ends lost 7 bases and 1 base respectively, with 7 bases between them. The V gene's germline CDR1 is MDHEN and CDR2 SYDVKM. CDR3 sequence reads: CASKQLNTGELFF. The CDR3 bases are TGTGCCAGCAAACAGTTGAACACCGGGGAGCTGTTTTTT.

The rearrangement links TRBV13 to TRBJ2-7; D unclear. The V and J ends lost 0 bases and 4 bases respectively, with 10 bases between them. This CDR3 is built from 14 residues. Looked up from germline, CDR1 is PRHDT and CDR2 is FYEKMQ (reference sequence). DNA of the CDR3: TGTGCCAGCAGCTTAGGTCAGGATACGTACGAGCAGTACTTC. This gives the protein CASSLGQDTYEQYF. Supplemented by reference TRBV13 and TRBJ2-7, the full variable domain reads AAGVIQSPRHLIKEKRETATLKCYPIPRHDTVYWYQQGPGQDPQFLISFYEKMQSDKGSIPDRFSAQQFSDYHSELNMSSLELGDSALYFCASSLGQDTYEQYFGPGTRLTVT.

J is TRBJ2-7 and V is TRBV27, with a tentative D call TRBD1 (6 bases). Trimming pared 3 bases from V and 0 bases from J, leaving 9 bases between. Germline loops: CDR1 MNHEY, CDR2 SMNVEV (reference sequence). The CDR3 extends over 14 amino acids. CDR3 DNA: TGTGCCAGCAGTTTTGAGGACAGCTCCTACGAGCAGTACTTC. Its translation is CASSFEDSSYEQYF.